This T cell receptor beta chain was captured by sequencing in a study of T cells after yellow fever vaccination. The study's findings and limits: One caveat is that FACS-sorted repertoires could contain abundant clonotypes contaminating from the bulk population.

This CDR3 contains 13 residues. Trimming removed 3 bases at V and 3 bases at J, with 8 bases between. The V gene's germline CDR1 is KGHSH and CDR2 LQKENI. This clonotype was seen a handful of times. Its antigen remains unidentified. Using its own MiXCR run on the 5' RACE reads, TCRdb lists one record per CDR3 protein. In the table there are approximately 300,000 distinct CDR3 sequences, around 10% of which are singletons. J is TRBJ1-2 and V is TRBV18; no reliable D call. The TCR comes from a man younger than 35 who received the YFV17D yellow fever vaccine. Source: CD4+ T cells sorted from PBMCs, taken 45 days after the yellow fever booster vaccination. In nucleotides, the CDR3 is TGTGCCAGCTCACCTTCGACCTACTATGGCTACACCTTC. It codes for CASSPSTYYGYTF.